This TCR beta chain is from a study of blood T cell repertoires in COVID-19. Only one count was recorded for this clone. V was shortened by 6 bases and J by 5 bases, with 8 bases between the two germline ends. From germline, CDR1 is LGHDT and CDR2 YNNKEL (reference sequence). This CDR3 contains 13 residues. In the original analysis: Nucleated cell number was recorded as an estimate derived from reference gene primer amplification. Using immunoSEQ multiplex PCR, the repertoire was profiled, and TCRdb retains in-frame clones only, with some absent. Clone size and V and J calls were adopted from that table, with D and trimming inferred from the DNA. There are some 210,000 clones in the sample; approximately 80% occur only once, and 4.3% lies in the top ten. Allocation to cohorts depended on clinical history reported by the participants.

Sequencing used PBMCs or T cells enriched from blood (not recorded which). The receptor comes from a man aged 30 to 39 with acute COVID-19. The rearrangement links TRBV3-1 (or the pseudogene TRBV3-2) to TRBJ1-6; tentative D call: TRBD1 (5 bases). The CDR3 region has the DNA TGTGCCAGCAGTGGACAAGATAATTCACCCCTCCACTTT. Translation: CASSGQDNSPLHF.